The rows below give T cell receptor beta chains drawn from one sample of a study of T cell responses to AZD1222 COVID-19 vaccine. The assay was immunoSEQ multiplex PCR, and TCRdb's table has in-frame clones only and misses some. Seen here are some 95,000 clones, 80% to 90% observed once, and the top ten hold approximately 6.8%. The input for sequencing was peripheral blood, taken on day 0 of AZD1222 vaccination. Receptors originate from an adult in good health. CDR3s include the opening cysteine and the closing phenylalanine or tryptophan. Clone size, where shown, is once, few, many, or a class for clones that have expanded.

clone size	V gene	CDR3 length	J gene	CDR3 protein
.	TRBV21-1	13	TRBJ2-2	CASSTRAPGELFF
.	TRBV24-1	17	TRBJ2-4	CATSDTGQGALSGIQYF
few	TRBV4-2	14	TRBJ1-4	CASSLDRLNEKLFF
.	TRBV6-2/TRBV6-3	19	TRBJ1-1	CASSYTRRRGARTNTEAFF
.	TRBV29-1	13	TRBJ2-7	CSVGGPELWEQYF
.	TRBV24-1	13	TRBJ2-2	CATSEVYTGELFF
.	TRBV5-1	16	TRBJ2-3	CASSLVGSPFTDTQYF
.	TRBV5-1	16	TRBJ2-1	CASSLGPGSSYNEQFF
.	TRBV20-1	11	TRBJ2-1	CSAKDTREQFF
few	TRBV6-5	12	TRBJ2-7	CASRGDPYEQYF
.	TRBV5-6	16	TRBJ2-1	CASSLLPGGPAGEQFF
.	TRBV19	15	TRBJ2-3	CASSVSGGGTDTQYF
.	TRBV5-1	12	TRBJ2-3	CASSFSTDTQYF
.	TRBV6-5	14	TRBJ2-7	CASSPPGLAYEQYF
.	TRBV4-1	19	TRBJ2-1	CASSQERARVVAGGNEQFF
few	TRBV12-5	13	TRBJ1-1	CASGQEVNTEAFF
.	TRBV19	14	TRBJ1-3	CASSTGRTGNTIYF
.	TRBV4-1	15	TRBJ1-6	CASSTFGTGGAPLHF
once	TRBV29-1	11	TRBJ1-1	CSAARTAEAFF
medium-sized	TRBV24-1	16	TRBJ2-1	CATSDQSSGRAREQFF
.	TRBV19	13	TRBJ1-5	CASSQGLSLPQHF
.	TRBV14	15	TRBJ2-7	CASSQETGGWYEQYF
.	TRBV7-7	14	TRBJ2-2	CASSSGTGAGELFF
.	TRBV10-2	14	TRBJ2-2	CASREPIYTGELFF
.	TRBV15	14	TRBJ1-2	CATSRDTVNYGYTF
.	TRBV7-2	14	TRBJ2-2	CASNPTRDTGELFF
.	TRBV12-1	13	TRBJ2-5	CASGSRKGETQYF
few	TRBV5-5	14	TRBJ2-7	CASSLVAGDYEQYF
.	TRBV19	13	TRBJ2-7	CASSRESFYEQYF
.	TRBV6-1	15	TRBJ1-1	CASSEEGSWNTEAFF
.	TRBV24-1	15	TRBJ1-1	CATSDSGTANTEAFF
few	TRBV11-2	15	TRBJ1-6	CASSLELQANSPLHF
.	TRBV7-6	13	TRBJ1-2	CASSSPPGGGYTF
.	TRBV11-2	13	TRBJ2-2	CASSEKSVGELFF
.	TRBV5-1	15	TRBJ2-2	CASSLLQGGTGELFF
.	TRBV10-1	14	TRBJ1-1	CASKGGQLNTEAFF
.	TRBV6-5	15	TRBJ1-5	CASRPTGGGNQPQHF
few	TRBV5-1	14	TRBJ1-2	CASSPRLGDYGYTF
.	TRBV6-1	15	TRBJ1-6	CASSEQAGPNSPLHF
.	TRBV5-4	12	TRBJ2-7	CASSGDGYEQYF
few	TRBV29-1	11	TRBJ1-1	CSVGAGEGAFF
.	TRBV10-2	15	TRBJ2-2	CASSESTSVAGELFF
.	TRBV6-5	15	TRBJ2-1	CASSPRRGQKNEQFF
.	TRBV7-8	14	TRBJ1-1	CASSLAPGATEAFF
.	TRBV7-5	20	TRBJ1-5	CVRSLVRAGTKQGLDQPQHF
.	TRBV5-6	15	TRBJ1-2	CASSLVAGRDYGYTF
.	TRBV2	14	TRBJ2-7	CASGGSVVSYEQYF
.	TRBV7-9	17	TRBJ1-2	CASSSTSLGTPNYGYTF
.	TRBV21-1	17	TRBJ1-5	CASSKNPGGVCNQPQHF